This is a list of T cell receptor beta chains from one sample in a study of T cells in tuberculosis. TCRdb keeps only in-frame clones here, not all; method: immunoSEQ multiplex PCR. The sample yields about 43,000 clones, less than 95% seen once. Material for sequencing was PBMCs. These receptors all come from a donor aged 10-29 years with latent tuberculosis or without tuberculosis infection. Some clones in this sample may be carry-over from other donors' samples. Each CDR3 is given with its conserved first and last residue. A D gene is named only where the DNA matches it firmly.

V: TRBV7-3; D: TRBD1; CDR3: CASSLLDRDEAFF
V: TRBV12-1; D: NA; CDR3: CASSQHSFSNQPQHF
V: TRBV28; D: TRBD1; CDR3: CASSQRQGSAYEQYF
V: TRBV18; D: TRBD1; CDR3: CASSPFRDSSYEQYF
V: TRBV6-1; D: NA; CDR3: CASSEGDSAYEQYF
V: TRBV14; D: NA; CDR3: CASSQTRDTEAFF
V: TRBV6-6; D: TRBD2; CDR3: CASKLSGTQETQYF
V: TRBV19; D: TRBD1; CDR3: CASSIVGTGGGTEAFF
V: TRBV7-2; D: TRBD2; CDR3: CASSLAISGNSYNEQFF
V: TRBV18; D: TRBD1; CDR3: CASSPLDRGTQYF